This passage covers 17 T cell receptor beta chains from one sample sequenced in a study of shared clonotypes between healthy human individuals. TCRdb's copy holds only in-frame clones and misses some; the assay was immunoSEQ multiplex PCR. The table has about 700,000 clones, around 72% seen once; the top ten hold under 2%. The sample consisted of memory CD4+ T cells sorted from blood. Noted subset: CD45RA-negative fraction. The receptors originated from a woman in her thirties in good health.

The chain is built from TRBV5-1 and TRBJ2-2, with a weak D call TRBD1 (5 bases). Germline V lookup: CDR1 SGHRS, CDR2 YFSETQ. Trimming pared 0 bases from V and 4 bases from J, leaving 16 bases between. The CDR3 has 17 residues. The CDR3 DNA reads TGCGCCAGCAGCTTGGTTTCAGGGCCGACCTCCACCGGGGAGCTGTTTTTT. As protein: CASSLVSGPTSTGELFF.

The rearrangement joins TRBV27 to TRBJ1-1; D uncertain. The V gene's germline CDR1 is MNHEY and CDR2 SMNVEV (reference sequence). This CDR3 region has 13 residues. The ends were cut back, 0 bases at V and 3 bases at J, with 5 bases in the middle. CDR3 residues: CASSLSFYTEAFF. CDR3 nucleotides: TGTGCCAGCAGTTTATCCTTCTACACTGAAGCTTTCTTT.

This sequence joins TRBV6-5 and TRBJ2-3; maybe TRBD2 (5 bases). CDR3 length: 16 amino acids. Germline V gene data show CDR1 as MNHEY and CDR2 as SVGAGI. Trimming stripped 2 bases from V and 0 bases from J, with 12 bases between. This chain's CDR3 is CASSYAQRASTDTQYF. CDR3 coding DNA: TGTGCCAGCAGTTACGCCCAGAGGGCTAGCACAGATACGCAGTATTTT.

V and J are TRBV7-3 and TRBJ2-7, with D tentatively TRBD1 (5 bases). V shed 5 bases and J shed 5 bases, with 16 bases lying between them. The CDR3 sequence is 14 residues long. The germline V gene encodes CDR1 SGHTA and CDR2 FQGTGA. The chain's CDR3 is CASSQRQPLDEQYF. The CDR3 nucleotides read TGTGCCAGCAGCCAGAGACAGCCTTTGGACGAGCAGTACTTC.

This clone turned up a few times. The chain links TRBV2 to TRBJ2-5, with D perhaps being TRBD1 or TRBD2 (5 bases each). V dropped 8 bases and J dropped 4 bases, with 14 bases sitting between them. This CDR3 has 13 residues. Germline CDR1 is SNHLY and CDR2 is FYNNEI. CDR3 amino acids: CASGGRLGETQYF. The CDR3 nucleotides read TGTGCCAGCGGGGGACGGCTGGGAGAGACCCAGTACTTC.

This clone was counted a few times. Other DNA sequences in the same sample also yield this CDR3. The chain uses TRBV28 and TRBJ2-3, with a tentative D call TRBD1 (6 bases). V was shortened by 4 bases and J by 0 bases, with 11 bases between the two germline ends. Germline CDR1 is MDHEN and CDR2 is SYDVKM. CDR3 size: 15 residues. CDR3 in amino acids: CASSSGGLSTDTQYF. In DNA form, the CDR3 reads TGTGCCAGCAGTTCTGGGGGCTTAAGCACAGATACGCAGTATTTT. Combining the CDR3 with reference TRBV28 and TRBJ2-3 gives the whole variable domain DVKVTQSSRYLVKRTGEKVFLECVQDMDHENMFWYRQDPGLGLRLIYFSYDVKMKEKGDIPEGYSVSREKKERFSLILESASTNQTSMYLCASSSGGLSTDTQYFGPGTRLTVL.

The chain uses TRBV6-5 and TRBJ1-5; D is unclear. CDR1 is MNHEY, CDR2 SVGAGI, per germline. V was pared by 2 bases and J by 5 bases, with 4 bases between. The CDR3 has 12 residues. The CDR3 nucleotides read TGTGCCAGCAGTTACGAGGATCAGCCCCAGCATTTT. This translates into CASSYEDQPQHF.

This clone was seen ten or more times. Since no conserved phenylalanine or tryptophan closes the CDR3, a read error is the likely cause. No DNA is shown, since the ends of the CDR3 on it are uncertain; the CDR3 is the one TCRdb lists. J is TRBJ1-2 and V is TRBV28; the listed D gene, TRBD1, was not tested against the DNA. CDR1 is MDHEN, CDR2 SYDVKM, per germline. The CDR3 spans 11 amino acids, including both terminal residues. The CDR3 protein is CASRHRATVSY.

Ten or more counts support this clone. The chain joins TRBV5-8 to TRBJ2-2; D is ambiguous. There are 16 residues in the CDR3. Per the germline V gene, CDR1 is SGHTS and CDR2 is YDEGEE. The ends were cut back, 0 bases at V and 4 bases at J, with 13 bases in the middle. The CDR3 DNA reads as TGTGCCAGCAGCTTGGGCAGGATCAGCGCCACCGGGGAGCTGTTTTTT. This gives the protein CASSLGRISATGELFF.

The rearrangement links TRBV18 to TRBJ2-2; TRBD1 agrees at 11 bases. V was pared by 2 bases and J by 6 bases, with 2 bases of the junction left unmatched. The CDR3 runs 15 residues. Germline V lookup: CDR1 KGHSH, CDR2 LQKENI. The chain's CDR3 is CASSPGTGGPGELFF. The CDR3 DNA follows: TGTGCCAGCTCACCAGGGACAGGGGGACCCGGGGAGCTGTTTTTT.

In its sample, this clone was seen a few times. The rearrangement links TRBV5-4 to TRBJ2-1, with TRBD2 matching over 8 bases. Losses at the gene ends were 3 bases for V and 8 bases for J; bases not matched to a gene: 16. The CDR3 spans 17 residues. Looked up from germline, CDR1 is SGHNT and CDR2 is YYREEE (reference sequence). This chain's CDR3 is CASSSITSGPRVYEQFF. The CDR3 region has the DNA TGTGCCAGCAGCTCCATCACTAGCGGACCCCGAGTCTATGAGCAGTTCTTC.

This chain uses TRBV5-1 with TRBJ2-3; TRBD2 might be the D (5 bases). Germline lookup yields CDR1 SGHRS and CDR2 YFSETQ. V lost 2 bases and J lost 4, with 20 bases in between. This CDR3 has 17 amino acids. The CDR3 bases are TGCGCCAGCAGCTTTGGGAGCTCTACTACTCAGGCAGATACGCAGTATTTT. It codes for CASSFGSSTTQADTQYF.

The chain has TRBV25-1 and TRBJ2-7; possibly TRBD1 for D (5 bases). Germline loops: CDR1 MGHDK, CDR2 SYGVNS. Trimming removed 4 bases at V and 2 bases at J, with 15 bases between. The CDR3 sequence is 15 residues long. The CDR3 region is CASSGAAGSTYEQYF. CDR3 DNA sequence: TGTGCCAGCAGTGGGGCCGCAGGGTCAACCTACGAGCAGTACTTC.

The chain couples TRBV6-5 to TRBJ2-1; 8 positions agree with TRBD2. The CDR3 contains 16 residues. Germline-derived CDR1 and CDR2 are MNHEY and SVGAGI. The junction had 15 bases not matched to a gene; V was cut back by 1 base and J by 13 bases. The CDR3 DNA is TGTGCCAGCAGTTACTGGCTAGCGGGCAGGATCCGAGAACAGTTCTTC. Translation gives CASSYWLAGRIREQFF.

V gene TRBV14 combines with J gene TRBJ1-3; D possibly corresponds to TRBD1 (5 bases). CDR3 length equals 14 residues. The V end was cut by 4 bases, the J end by 0 bases, with 7 bases between. Germline V gene data show CDR1 as SGHDN and CDR2 as FVKESK. CDR3 DNA sequence: TGTGCCAGCAGCCCAGACAGCTCTGGAAACACCATATATTTT. Encoded protein: CASSPDSSGNTIYF.

The chain employs TRBV28 and TRBJ1-5; D is possibly TRBD1 (6 bases). The CDR3 is 14 amino acids. Trimming removed 7 bases at V and 7 bases at J, with 17 bases between. CDR1 MDHEN and CDR2 SYDVKM come from the germline V gene. CDR3 amino acids: CASKRDNTKQPQHF. In DNA form, the CDR3 reads TGTGCCAGCAAAAGGGACAACACCAAGCAGCCCCAGCATTTT.

Details on this clone: A far larger clone is one nucleotide away, so this likely arose from a read error. Other DNA sequences in the sample encode the same CDR3. V gene TRBV5-3 combines with J gene TRBJ1-4, with 8 bases lining up with TRBD1. TRBV5-3 is an ORF; its function is uncertain. Trimming removed 8 bases from V and 8 bases from J; junction bases left unmatched: 11. CDR3 length: 14 residues. This CDR3 reads CASRTQGAGEKLFF. CDR3 nucleotide sequence: TGTGCCAGCAGGACTCAGGGGGCAGGCGAAAAACTGTTTTTT.